This entry is about one T cell receptor beta chain. This CDR3 is 16 amino acids long. Germline V gene sequence: CDR1 SEHNR, CDR2 FQNEAQ (reference sequence). J gave up 3 bases and V 5 bases, and 10 bases lay outside the gene matches. The sample belongs to a study of blood T cell repertoires in COVID-19. The wider study: PBMCs, B-cell-depleted T cells, or T cells were the source of the cDNA or gDNA that made up the material.

Data came from immunoSEQ multiplex PCR; TCRdb stores just in-frame clones and leaves some out. The table lists about 400,000 clones, around nine tenths of them singletons. Material for sequencing was PBMCs or T cells enriched from blood (not recorded which). The V and J genes are TRBV7-9 and TRBJ2-7; TRBD1 aligns across 10 bases. This sequence was found in a woman younger than 45 who had recovered from COVID-19. As DNA, the CDR3 is TGTGCCAGCAGCCTCAGGACAGGGGGAATCTACTACGAGCAGTACTTC. Translating gives CASSLRTGGIYYEQYF.